The T cell receptor beta chain under discussion was sequenced for a study of cytomegalovirus exposure and HLA in healthy donors. PCR used 60 Vbeta primers and 13 Jbeta primers. The repertoire was sequenced with immunoSEQ multiplex PCR; TCRdb's copy has only in-frame clones and lacks some. The sample consists of over 55,000 clones, roughly 67% of them appearing once. This clone was seen a handful of times. This CDR3 spans 14 amino acids. In germline, CDR1 is MNHEY, CDR2 SVGAGI. V was cut by 6 bases and J by 3 bases, with 14 bases left in between. This chain joins TRBV6-5 and TRBJ2-5; D may be TRBD1 (6 bases). Sequencing input: PBMCs. This clonotype originated in a man in his forties in good health and CMV-seropositive. The CDR3, as DNA: TGTGCCAGCAGGCCCACTGACAGGAAAGAGACCCAGTACTTC. This sequence encodes CASRPTDRKETQYF.